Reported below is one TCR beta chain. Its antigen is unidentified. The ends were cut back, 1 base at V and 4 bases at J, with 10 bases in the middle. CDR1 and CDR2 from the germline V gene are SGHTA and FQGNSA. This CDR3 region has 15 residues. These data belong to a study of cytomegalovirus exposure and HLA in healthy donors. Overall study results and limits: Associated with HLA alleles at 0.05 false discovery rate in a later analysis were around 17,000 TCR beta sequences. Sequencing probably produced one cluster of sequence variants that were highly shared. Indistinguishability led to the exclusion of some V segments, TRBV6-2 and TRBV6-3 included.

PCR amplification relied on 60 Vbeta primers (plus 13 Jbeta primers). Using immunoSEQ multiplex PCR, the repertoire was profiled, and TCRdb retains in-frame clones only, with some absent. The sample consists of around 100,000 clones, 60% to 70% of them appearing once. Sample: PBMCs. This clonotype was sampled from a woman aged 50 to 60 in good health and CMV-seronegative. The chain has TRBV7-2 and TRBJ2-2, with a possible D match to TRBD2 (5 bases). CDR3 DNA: TGTGCCAGCAGCTTAGTAGGTCGGGGCACCGGGGAGCTGTTTTTT. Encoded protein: CASSLVGRGTGELFF.